These 2 T cell receptor beta chains share one sample of origin, sequenced in a study of a mutant IDH1 vaccine in newly diagnosed glioma. Specified time point: week 47, end of study. Doses of 300 ug of mutant IDH1 20-mer peptide were given with topical imiquimod. Sequenced by immunoSEQ multiplex PCR; TCRdb stores in-frame clones only, minus some. Seen here are approximately 37,000 clones, 70% to 85% observed once, and the top ten hold roughly 20%. No cognate antigen is known for these TCRs. The material was PBMCs, obtained from a glioma patient whose treatment included an IDH1 peptide vaccine. The receptors here all came from a man aged 18 to 30 with glioma. Some clones in this sample may be carry-over from other donors' samples.

Only a few counts were recorded for this clone. The V call is TRBV30, the J call TRBJ1-6, with D hard to call. V dropped 2 bases and J dropped 3 bases, with 11 bases sitting between them. Germline lookup yields CDR1 GTSNPN and CDR2 SVGIG (reference sequence). The CDR3 loop spans 15 amino acids. The CDR3 is CAWSLGRLYNSPLHF. The CDR3 nucleotides read TGTGCCTGGAGTCTCGGACGGCTCTATAATTCACCCCTCCACTTT.

The chain uses TRBV15 and TRBJ2-1; 8 bases map to TRBD1. The germline V gene encodes CDR1 LNHNV and CDR2 YYDKDF (reference sequence). The CDR3 contains 15 residues. J lost 7 bases, V lost 5 bases, and 10 bases had no gene match. The CDR3: CATSSPDRARNEQFF. The DNA for the CDR3 is TGTGCCACCAGCTCTCCGGACAGGGCAAGGAATGAGCAGTTCTTC.